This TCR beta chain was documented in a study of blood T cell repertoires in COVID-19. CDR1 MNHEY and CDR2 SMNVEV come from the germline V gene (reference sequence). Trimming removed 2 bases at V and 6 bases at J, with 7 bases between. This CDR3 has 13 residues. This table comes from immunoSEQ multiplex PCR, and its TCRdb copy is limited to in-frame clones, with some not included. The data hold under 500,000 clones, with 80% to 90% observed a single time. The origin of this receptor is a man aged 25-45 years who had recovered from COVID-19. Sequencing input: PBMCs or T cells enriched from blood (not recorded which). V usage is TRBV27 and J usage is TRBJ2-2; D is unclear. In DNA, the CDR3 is TGTGCCAGCAGTTTAGCGTGGTCCGGGGAGCTGTTTTTT. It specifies CASSLAWSGELFF.